These T cell receptor beta chains were read from a single sample in a study of cytomegalovirus exposure and HLA in healthy donors. The assay was immunoSEQ multiplex PCR, and TCRdb's table has in-frame clones only and misses some. The sample holds more than 110,000 clones, approximately 84% seen once. The sample comprised PBMCs. The source of these receptors is a woman in her 30s in good health and CMV-seronegative. Both conserved end residues are part of each CDR3. The D gene is left open where the match is weak. Some rows have no size entry. The others give once, few or many, or a class for an expanded clone.

>.|.|TRBV10-3|TRBJ1-5
CAISEFQDQPQHF
TGTGCCATCAGTGAGTTCCAGGATCAGCCCCAGCATTTT
>TRBD2|.|TRBV4-1|TRBJ2-3
CASSQVASGGSTDTQYF
TGCGCCAGCAGCCAAGTGGCTAGCGGGGGGTCCACAGATACGCAGTATTTT
>.|many|TRBV23-1|TRBJ2-7
CASRRGKEYEQYF
TGCGCCAGCAGAAGGGGAAAGGAATACGAGCAGTACTTC
>.|.|TRBV29-1|TRBJ1-2
CSAYDGSGYTF
TGCAGCGCTTACGACGGGAGTGGCTACACCTTC
>TRBD1|few|TRBV5-4|TRBJ1-2
CASSLGQGLYGYTF
TGTGCCAGCAGCTTGGGACAGGGCTTGTATGGCTACACCTTC
>.|.|TRBV4-1|TRBJ2-7
CASSQVRGWYEQYF
TGCGCCAGCAGCCAAGTCAGGGGCTGGTACGAGCAGTACTTC
>.|.|TRBV7-9|TRBJ1-1
CASSRDGGPVVVAEAFF
TGTGCCAGCAGTCGAGATGGGGGCCCTGTGGTAGTTGCTGAAGCTTTCTTT
>TRBD1|few|TRBV9|TRBJ2-2
CATRQGHTGELFF
TGTGCCACTAGACAGGGGCACACCGGGGAGCTGTTTTTT
>TRBD1|.|TRBV7-6|TRBJ2-5
CASRDRGLVETQYF
TGTGCCAGCCGGGACAGGGGGCTCGTTGAGACCCAGTACTTC
>.|.|TRBV19|TRBJ1-2
CASSPDRPNYGYTF
TGTGCCAGTAGTCCAGACAGACCTAACTATGGCTACACCTTC
>.|.|TRBV5-1|TRBJ1-1
CASSRNTEAFF
TGCGCCAGCAGCCGGAACACTGAAGCTTTCTTT
>.|.|TRBV29-1|TRBJ2-2
CSAPGERSGELFF
TGCAGCGCCCCCGGGGAGAGGTCAGGGGAGCTGTTTTTT
>.|.|TRBV27|TRBJ2-3
CASSLTGSSRTDTQYF
TGTGCCAGCAGTTTAACAGGGTCGTCTCGCACAGATACGCAGTATTTT
>.|.|TRBV25-1|TRBJ1-4
CASSESRVREKLFF
TGTGCCAGCAGTGAATCCAGGGTTCGGGAAAAACTGTTTTTT
>.|.|TRBV9|TRBJ1-1
CASSPWGGIPTGAFF
TGTGCCAGCAGCCCATGGGGAGGGATCCCGACCGGGGCTTTCTTT
>.|.|TRBV7-8|TRBJ2-1
CASSLAPSGANEQFF
TGTGCCAGCAGCTTAGCTCCCAGCGGCGCCAATGAGCAGTTCTTC
>TRBD2|.|TRBV4-1|TRBJ2-7
CASRGDYDYEQYF
TGCGCCAGCAGAGGGGACTACGACTACGAGCAGTACTTC
>TRBD1|once|TRBV19|TRBJ1-2
CASSTRDRVYGYTF
TGTGCCAGTAGTACCCGGGACAGGGTGTATGGCTACACCTTC
>TRBD1|.|TRBV5-1|TRBJ2-2
CASSLVGTETGELFF
TGCGCCAGCAGCTTGGTCGGGACAGAGACCGGGGAGCTGTTTTTT
>.|.|TRBV10-3|TRBJ2-7
CATRQVAYEQYF
TGTGCCACACGACAGGTAGCCTACGAGCAGTACTTC
>.|.|TRBV19|TRBJ1-4
CASSIKGVEKLFF
TGTGCCAGTAGTATTAAGGGGGTTGAAAAACTGTTTTTT
>TRBD1|.|TRBV28|TRBJ1-5
CASSLGDSYQPQHF
TGTGCCAGCAGTTTAGGGGACAGCTATCAGCCCCAGCATTTT
>.|.|TRBV29-1|TRBJ1-1
CSVHEGKGTEAFF
TGCAGCGTCCATGAGGGCAAAGGGACTGAAGCTTTCTTT
>TRBD2|.|TRBV5-4|TRBJ2-7
CASSRGGTSGVHYEQYF
TGTGCCAGCAGCCGGGGGGGGACAAGCGGGGTTCACTACGAGCAGTACTTC
>.|.|TRBV28|TRBJ1-5
CASSSGGTNQPQHF
TGTGCCAGCAGTTCGGGGGGCACCAATCAGCCCCAGCATTTT
>.|.|TRBV5-6|TRBJ1-4
CASSAQGVGEKLFF
TGTGCCAGCAGCGCGCAGGGTGTAGGTGAAAAACTGTTTTTT
>TRBD2|.|TRBV7-9|TRBJ2-5
CASSPGLAVQETQYF
TGTGCCAGCAGCCCCGGACTAGCGGTCCAAGAGACCCAGTACTTC
>TRBD2|.|TRBV27|TRBJ2-3
CASSFGSGGAADTQYF
TGTGCCAGCAGTTTTGGTAGCGGGGGGGCCGCAGATACGCAGTATTTT
>.|once|TRBV7-6|TRBJ2-7
CASSLTSGITTYEQYF
TGTGCCAGCAGCTTAACGTCCGGGATAACCACCTACGAGCAGTACTTC
>.|.|TRBV9|TRBJ2-7
CASSVSQAQPTYEQYF
TGTGCCAGCAGCGTATCCCAGGCCCAACCAACCTACGAGCAGTACTTC
>TRBD1|.|TRBV28|TRBJ1-5
CASRTQGAGQPQHF
TGTGCCAGCAGGACACAGGGGGCCGGTCAGCCCCAGCATTTT
>.|.|TRBV2|TRBJ1-5
CASSAEGDSNQPQHF
TGTGCCAGCAGTGCAGAAGGGGATAGCAATCAGCCCCAGCATTTT
>.|many|TRBV7-3|TRBJ2-6
CASSFTFGANVLTF
TGTGCCAGCAGCTTTACTTTTGGGGCCAACGTCCTGACTTTC
>.|.|TRBV11-2|TRBJ2-5
CASKAAGRETQYF
TGTGCCAGCAAAGCGGCCGGACGGGAGACCCAGTACTTC
>TRBD1|.|TRBV5-1|TRBJ1-1
CASSFTGATNTEAFF
TGCGCCAGCAGCTTCACAGGGGCGACAAACACTGAAGCTTTCTTT
>TRBD1|.|TRBV5-1|TRBJ1-4
CASSRTGGTNEKLFF
TGCGCCAGCAGCCGGACAGGGGGTACTAATGAAAAACTGTTTTTT
>.|.|TRBV6-6|TRBJ1-5
CASSYVGGGGQPQHF
TGTGCCAGCAGTTACGTCGGCGGGGGCGGGCAGCCCCAGCATTTT
>.|.|TRBV20-1|TRBJ2-5
CSARVAETQYF
TGCAGTGCTAGGGTCGCGGAGACCCAGTACTTC
>.|.|TRBV7-2|TRBJ1-1
CASSLAARIFF
TGTGCCAGCAGCTTAGCCGCCAGGATTTTCTTT
>.|.|TRBV2|TRBJ1-5
CASSEKGGGQPQHF
TGTGCCAGCAGTGAAAAGGGGGGAGGGCAGCCCCAGCATTTT
>.|.|TRBV19|TRBJ1-5
CASSGGGYQPQHF
TGTGCCAGTAGTGGGGGAGGGTATCAGCCCCAGCATTTT
>TRBD1|.|TRBV5-1|TRBJ2-3
CASSMGQVPPDTQYF
TGCGCCAGCAGCATGGGACAGGTGCCCCCCGATACGCAGTATTTT
>TRBD1|.|TRBV6-5|TRBJ2-1
CASGRTGPYNEQFF
TGTGCCAGCGGACGGACAGGGCCGTACAATGAGCAGTTCTTC
>TRBD1|.|TRBV10-3|TRBJ1-2
CATSGTGAMGYGYTF
TGTGCCACTTCCGGGACAGGGGCAATGGGCTATGGCTACACCTTC
>TRBD1|.|TRBV18|TRBJ1-3
CASSSQTGGSRNTIYF
TGTGCCAGCTCATCACAGACAGGGGGCTCGAGAAACACCATATATTTT
>TRBD1|.|TRBV10-3|TRBJ2-3
CAISEARQGADTQYF
TGTGCCATCAGTGAGGCACGTCAGGGGGCAGATACGCAGTATTTT
>TRBD1|.|TRBV19|TRBJ2-1
CASNPDRDNEQFF
TGTGCCAGTAACCCCGACAGGGACAATGAGCAGTTCTTC